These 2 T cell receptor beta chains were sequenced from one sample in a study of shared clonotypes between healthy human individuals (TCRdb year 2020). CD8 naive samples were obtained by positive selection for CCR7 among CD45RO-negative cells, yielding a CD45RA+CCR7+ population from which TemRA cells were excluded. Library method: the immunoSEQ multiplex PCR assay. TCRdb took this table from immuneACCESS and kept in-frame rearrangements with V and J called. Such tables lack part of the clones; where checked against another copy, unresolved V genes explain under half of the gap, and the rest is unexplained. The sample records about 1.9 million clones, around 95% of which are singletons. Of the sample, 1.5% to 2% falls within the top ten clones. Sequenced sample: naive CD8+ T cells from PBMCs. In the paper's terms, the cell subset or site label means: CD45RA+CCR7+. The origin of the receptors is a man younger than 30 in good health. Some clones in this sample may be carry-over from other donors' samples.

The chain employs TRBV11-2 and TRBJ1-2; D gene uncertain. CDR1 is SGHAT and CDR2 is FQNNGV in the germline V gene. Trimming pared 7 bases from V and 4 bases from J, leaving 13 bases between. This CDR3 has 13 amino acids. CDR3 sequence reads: CASTPDGVYGYTF. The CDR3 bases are TGTGCCAGCACCCCAGACGGGGTCTATGGCTACACCTTC.

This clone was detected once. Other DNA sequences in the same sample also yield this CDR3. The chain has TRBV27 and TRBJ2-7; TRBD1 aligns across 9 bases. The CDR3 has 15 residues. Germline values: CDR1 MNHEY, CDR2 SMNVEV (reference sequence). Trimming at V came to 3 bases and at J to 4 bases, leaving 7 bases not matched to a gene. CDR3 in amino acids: CASSFSGTGLYEQYF. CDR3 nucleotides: TGTGCCAGCAGTTTCTCCGGGACAGGGTTGTACGAGCAGTACTTC.